The 16 T cell receptor beta chains listed next were all sequenced from one sample in a study of blood T cell repertoires in COVID-19. Assay used: immunoSEQ multiplex PCR; TCRdb lists only in-frame clones, some missing. The table lists about 480,000 clones, 88% of them singletons. Sequenced input: PBMCs or T cells enriched from blood (not recorded which). The receptor source for this set is a woman in her 40s who had recovered from COVID-19.

The rearrangement uses TRBV14 and TRBJ1-1; 8 bases match TRBD1. Germline loops: CDR1 SGHDN, CDR2 FVKESK. The ends lost 8 bases at V and 1 base at J; junction bases unmatched: 15. The CDR3 length is 17 residues. In nucleotides, the CDR3 is TGTGCCAGCTCAAGGACAGGGACCGCTTTTAAGAACACTGAAGCTTTCTTT. Its translation: CASSRTGTAFKNTEAFF.

CDR3 in amino acids: CASSAQLALSYNEQFF. In DNA, the CDR3 is TGTGCCAGCAGTGCCCAACTAGCGCTCTCCTACAATGAGCAGTTCTTC. The rearrangement joins TRBV2 to TRBJ2-1; 7 bases align to TRBD2. In germline, CDR1 is SNHLY, CDR2 FYNNEI. The V and J ends lost 4 bases and 0 bases, in that order; junction bases with no gene match: 6. The CDR3 contains 16 residues. The complete variable domain, with remaining parts taken from reference TRBV2 and TRBJ2-1, reads EPEVTQTPSHQVTQMGQEVILRCVPISNHLYFYWYRQILGQKVEFLVSFYNNEISEKSEIFDDQFSVERPDGSNFTLKIRSTKLEDSAMYFCASSAQLALSYNEQFFGPGTRLTVL.

This rearrangement joins TRBV29-1 to TRBJ1-1, with D possibly being TRBD1 (6 bases). The CDR3 contains 12 residues. CDR1 is SQVTM and CDR2 is ANQGSEA in the germline V gene. V lost 3 bases, J lost 4 bases, and 9 bases lay in between. The CDR3 spells CSVEGGGTEAFF. In nucleotides, the CDR3 is TGCAGCGTTGAGGGAGGGGGCACTGAAGCTTTCTTT.

The chain is built from TRBV7-2 and TRBJ1-1, with D unclear. Germline lookup yields CDR1 SGHTA and CDR2 FQGNSA. Trimming shortened V by 4 bases and J by 5 bases, and 14 bases separated the two germline ends. This CDR3 region has 14 residues. The CDR3 protein is CASSSHGRGTEAFF. DNA for the CDR3: TGTGCCAGCAGCTCGCATGGGCGGGGTACTGAAGCTTTCTTT.

The rearrangement uses TRBV14 and TRBJ1-1; 11 bases are a match to TRBD1. The CDR3 runs 18 residues. Germline V gives CDR1 SGHDN, CDR2 FVKESK. V gave up 4 bases and J gave up 0 bases; unmatched junction bases: 10. CDR3 in amino acids: CASSLYLGQGALNTEAFF. Here the CDR3 DNA reads TGTGCCAGCAGCCTTTACCTCGGACAGGGGGCCTTGAACACTGAAGCTTTCTTT.

The chain uses TRBV4-1 and TRBJ1-5; 11 bases are a match to TRBD1. Trimming took 0 bases from V and 6 from J; bases not matched to a gene: 4. This CDR3 contains 16 residues. Germline assignment: CDR1 MGHRA and CDR2 YSYEKL. The chain's CDR3 is CASSQDRDRGAQPQHF. The CDR3 nucleotides are TGCGCCAGCAGCCAAGACCGGGACAGGGGGGCTCAGCCCCAGCATTTT.

The chain recombines TRBV18 with TRBJ1-5; a weak D match, TRBD1 (5 bases). V was trimmed by 4 bases and J by 5 bases, leaving 12 bases between them. Per the germline V gene, CDR1 is KGHSH and CDR2 is LQKENI. This CDR3 contains 14 residues. For the CDR3, the DNA is TGTGCCAGCTCACGCCAGGGAGGGGATCAGCCCCAGCATTTT. Its translation: CASSRQGGDQPQHF.

This chain links TRBV2 with TRBJ1-5; 7 nucleotides line up with TRBD1. This CDR3 has 14 residues. Germline values: CDR1 SNHLY, CDR2 FYNNEI. Unmatched junction bases numbered 6, after V lost 6 bases and J lost 4 bases. This CDR3 is CASRGGLSNQPQHF. The CDR3 coding sequence is TGTGCCAGCAGAGGGGGCTTATCGAATCAGCCCCAGCATTTT.

This chain joins TRBV7-9 and TRBJ2-2; D may be TRBD1 (6 bases). There are 14 residues in the CDR3. CDR1 and CDR2 from the germline V gene are SEHNR and FQNEAQ (reference sequence). Trimming shortened V by 2 bases and J by 5 bases, and 9 bases separated the two germline ends. The CDR3 coding sequence is TGTGCCAGCAGCTTATCAGGGGATACCGGGGAGCTGTTTTTT. It translates to CASSLSGDTGELFF.

The chain uses TRBV19 and TRBJ2-5, with D possibly being TRBD2 (7 bases). The germline CDR1 and CDR2 sequences are LNHDA and SQIVND (reference sequence). With 2 bases removed from V and 4 bases from J, the gap between germline ends came to 11 bases. The CDR3 consists of 14 residues. CDR3 residues: CASSIRGRGETQYF. CDR3 DNA: TGTGCCAGTAGTATAAGGGGGAGGGGAGAGACCCAGTACTTC. Full variable domain (rest looked up from reference TRBV19 and TRBJ2-5): DGGITQSPKYLFRKEGQNVTLSCEQNLNHDAMYWYRQDPGQGLRLIYYSQIVNDFQKGDIAEGYSVSREKKESFPLTVTSAQKNPTAFYLCASSIRGRGETQYFGPGTRLLVL.

V and J are TRBV6-5 and TRBJ1-1; D gene uncertain. From germline, CDR1 is MNHEY and CDR2 SVGAGI. V lost 5 bases and J 3 bases, leaving 10 bases between the germline ends. This CDR3 comprises 13 residues. CDR3 DNA sequence: TGTGCCAGCAGTCGGGGAAAGGACACTGAAGCTTTCTTT. Encoded protein: CASSRGKDTEAFF.

This rearrangement joins TRBV7-6 to TRBJ1-1; TRBD1 matches at 8 bases. Unmatched junction bases numbered 6, after V lost 5 bases and J lost 4 bases. In germline, CDR1 is SGHVS, CDR2 FNYEAQ. This CDR3 spans 14 amino acids. The CDR3 nucleotides are TGTGCCAGCAGCCGTGGACAGGGCTTCACTGAAGCTTTCTTT. Translated: CASSRGQGFTEAFF.

This chain links TRBV5-6 with TRBJ2-7; 11 positions match TRBD2. V shed 2 bases, J shed 3 bases, and the junction held 4 bases outside the gene matches. This CDR3 has 15 residues. CDR1 and CDR2 (germline): SGHDT, YYEEEE. In DNA form, the CDR3 reads TGTGCCAGCAGCTTCCTGGGACTAGCGGACTACGAGCAGTACTTC. Amino acid sequence: CASSFLGLADYEQYF.

The chain is built from TRBV7-2 and TRBJ1-2; 10 bases map to TRBD1. This CDR3 has 15 amino acids. The V segment lost 1 base and the J segment 7 bases; nucleotides outside the gene matches: 6. The germline CDR1 and CDR2 sequences are SGHTA and FQGNSA. CDR3 amino acids: CASSLGDRQGAGYTF. CDR3 DNA: TGTGCCAGCAGCTTAGGCGACAGACAGGGGGCTGGCTACACCTTC.

This clone was counted a single time. The J gene is TRBJ1-1, the V gene TRBV19, with D perhaps TRBD1 (5 bases). The germline CDR1 and CDR2 sequences are LNHDA and SQIVND (reference sequence). The CDR3 covers 14 residues. Trimming pared 3 bases from V and 0 bases from J, leaving 8 bases between. CDR3 DNA sequence: TGTGCCAGTAGTATGCAGGGCTTGAACACTGAAGCTTTCTTT. This encodes CASSMQGLNTEAFF.

The table lists this clone with a count of one. The chain is built from TRBV9 and TRBJ1-4; 7 bases are a match to TRBD1. V was pared by 1 base and J by 7 bases, with 7 bases of the junction left unmatched. The CDR3 is made up of 15 amino acids. CDR1 is SGDLS, CDR2 YYNGEE, per germline. The DNA of the CDR3 is TGTGCCAGCAGCGTACAGACAGGGATGATTGAAAAACTGTTTTTT. It yields the protein CASSVQTGMIEKLFF.